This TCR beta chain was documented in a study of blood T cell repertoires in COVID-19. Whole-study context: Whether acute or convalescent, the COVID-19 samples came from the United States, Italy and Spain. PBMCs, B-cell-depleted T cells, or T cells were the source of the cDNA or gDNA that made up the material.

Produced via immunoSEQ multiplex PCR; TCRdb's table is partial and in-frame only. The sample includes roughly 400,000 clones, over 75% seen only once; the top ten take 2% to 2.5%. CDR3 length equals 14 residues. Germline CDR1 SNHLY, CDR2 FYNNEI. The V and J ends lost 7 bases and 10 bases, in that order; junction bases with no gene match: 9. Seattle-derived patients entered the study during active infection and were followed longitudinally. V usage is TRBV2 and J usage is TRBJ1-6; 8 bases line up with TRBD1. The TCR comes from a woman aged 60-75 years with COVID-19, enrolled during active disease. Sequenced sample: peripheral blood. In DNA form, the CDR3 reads TGTGCCAGCAAAGAGACAGGGGACGGGTCACCCCTCCACTTT. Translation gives CASKETGDGSPLHF. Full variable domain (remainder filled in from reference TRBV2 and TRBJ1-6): EPEVTQTPSHQVTQMGQEVILRCVPISNHLYFYWYRQILGQKVEFLVSFYNNEISEKSEIFDDQFSVERPDGSNFTLKIRSTKLEDSAMYFCASKETGDGSPLHFGNGTRLTVT.